The source of this T cell receptor (beta chain) is a study of beta chain features in type 1 diabetes (dated by TCRdb to the late 2010s). Study-level background: Patients and healthy donors did not differ in mean age, gender distribution, total cell number or subset yield. Regulatory and stem cell-like memory subsets were isolated from only 8 patients and roughly eight healthy donors, whereas naive and central memory subsets came from all 30 or so donors. In the study, TCRB repertoires of sorted circulating CD4+ T cell subsets from recently diagnosed type 1 diabetes patients were compared with those of matched healthy donors. A total of around 100 million sorted cells were examined across all samples, and RNA yield correlated strongly with the number of cells per subset.

The entire isolated RNA was reverse transcribed using the High Capacity cDNA Reverse Transcription Kit, and thus expressed TCRB transcripts were sequenced. Deep immunoSEQ sequencing was applied to naive, central memory and regulatory T cell samples, giving an average of about 3.7 million total reads per sample. Sorted cells were lysed in RLT buffer, and RNA was extracted using DNase-treated RNeasy Micro or Mini kits according to cell number. Each cell subset was processed on its own to prevent cross-contamination, while patient and healthy donor samples were processed together. The immunoSEQ multiplex PCR was used to amplify TCRB sequences from cDNA, yielding 87-bp fragments that span the CDR3 region. Sequencing of the amplicons was performed on the Illumina HiSeq platform. Processing in the source paper ran as follows. PCR bias was computationally corrected using synthetic template baselines, reads within Hamming distance 2 were collapsed, and singletons that could not be merged were discarded. By aligning reads against IMGT, V, D and J genes, CDR3 length, and insertions or deletions at six rearrangement sites were assigned. Within each subset, clonotype counts were normalized to sorted cell number, and only after that were true diversity and Gini coefficients computed with the tcR R package. The overlap coefficient, calculated on TCRB nucleotide sequences, was used to measure repertoire sharing. Held by TCRdb, this immuneACCESS table contains in-frame sequences only and omits some clones. Under half of the omission traces to an unresolved V gene where checked; the cause of the rest is unknown. V, J and clone size are taken as reported in that table, and D and trimming were inferred from the DNA itself. The sample table holds about 220,000 clones, of which about a tenth were seen once. The ten largest clones add up to approximately 1.5% of the sample.

The trim is 1 base for V and 4 bases for J, with a gap of 11 bases between the germline ends. Spanning cysteine to phenylalanine, the CDR3 consists of 14 amino acids. CDR3 DNA is the only sequence kept; it has 42 bases, read in frame from the first base. The germline V gene encodes CDR1 GTSNPN and CDR2 SVGIG (reference sequence). For this clone: Its antigen has not been determined. One base away there is no much larger clone; base qualities are not given.

Each donor gave one peripheral blood draw, averaging about 120 mL, which was collected into heparinised tubes. A BD FACSAria II was used to sort naive, central memory, regulatory and stem cell-like memory CD4+ T cells with a panel that included CD45RO, CCR7, CD25, CD127, CD95 and CD27. All sorted populations exceeded 95% purity. PBMCs were separated immediately by Lymphoprep density gradient centrifugation and were stained directly, without being cultured. So that batch effects would be minimized, each experiment stained and sorted samples in pairs, pairing one healthy donor with one patient. Broader findings and caveats from the paper: Because small numbers of individuals were included in the HLA sub-analyses, any influence of HLA type on TCRB rearrangement was left unresolved. Naive, central memory and regulatory TCRB repertoires appeared to be more alike among patients than among healthy donors. Fewer insertions and more nucleotide deletions at VDJ recombination sites were observed in patients with type 1 diabetes, implying thymic rearrangement abnormalities. A moderate but significant shortening of TCRB CDR3 length was observed in type 1 diabetes patients in all four CD4+ subsets. Because cDNA was sequenced instead of genomic DNA, highly expressing activated cells could be over-represented, though the groups showed no difference in activation or CD3 levels. Shorter templates might have been favored by PCR, but patient and control samples were amplified and corrected together, so both groups would have been affected equally by any skew.

Sequencing was performed on central memory CD4+ T cells from blood. This receptor was taken from a man in his late teens or twenties in good health. The chain couples TRBV30 to TRBJ2-1; too little of a D gene remains to name it. CDR3 loop: CAWSEVAGYNEQFF. The bases are TGTGCCTGGAGTGAAGTAGCTGGGTACAATGAGCAGTTCTTC.